This entry lists 9 T cell receptor beta chains sequenced from one sample in a study of cytotoxic CD8 clonotypes in ibrutinib-treated CLL. Here immunoSEQ multiplex PCR was the method, and the copy in TCRdb shows in-frame clones only, minus some. Here the sample spans some 160,000 clones, more than 75% being singletons. Material: PBMCs, obtained after 12 months of ibrutinib treatment. The receptors come from a human donor with chronic lymphocytic leukemia.

The CDR3 DNA is TGCGCCAGCAGACCCTTGGGAGTAGCGGGGGCTGGAGATACGCAGTATTTT. Translated: CASRPLGVAGAGDTQYF. This rearrangement joins TRBV4-3 to TRBJ2-3; 9 nucleotides agree with TRBD2. Germline values: CDR1 LGHNA, CDR2 YSLEER. V lost 6 bases and J lost 5; bases outside the gene matches: 15. The CDR3 extends over 17 amino acids.

Details on this clone: Other DNA sequences of this sample code for an identical CDR3. The chain employs TRBV5-1 and TRBJ1-1; 7 bases fit TRBD1. Germline CDR1 is SGHRS and CDR2 is YFSETQ. This CDR3 is 15 amino acids long. The V segment lost 3 bases and the J segment 2 bases; nucleotides outside the gene matches: 7. This chain's CDR3 is CASSSRTGGNTEAFF. As DNA, the CDR3 is TGCGCCAGCAGCTCGAGGACAGGAGGTAACACTGAAGCTTTCTTT. Together with reference TRBV5-1 and TRBJ1-1, the CDR3 gives the full variable domain: KAGVTQTPRYLIKTRGQQVTLSCSPISGHRSVSWYQQTPGQGLQFLFEYFSETQRNKGNFPGRFSGRQFSNSRSEMNVSTLELGDSALYLCASSSRTGGNTEAFFGQGTRLTVV.

This clone was seen a single time. The chain uses TRBV27 and TRBJ2-7; D call uncertain. Germline lookup yields CDR1 MNHEY and CDR2 SMNVEV (reference sequence). Trimming stripped 4 bases from V and 6 bases from J, with 13 bases between. The CDR3 sequence is 13 residues long. CDR3 sequence: CASSSRSPSEQYF. CDR3 nucleotides: TGTGCCAGCAGTTCCCGTTCCCCCTCCGAGCAGTACTTC.

The chain uses TRBV30 and TRBJ1-1, with 7 bases fitting TRBD1. The V segment lost 3 bases and the J segment 2 bases; nucleotides outside the gene matches: 12. Germline values: CDR1 GTSNPN, CDR2 SVGIG (reference sequence). The CDR3 consists of 16 residues. CDR3: CAWSRTGLYRNTEAFF. The CDR3 DNA follows: TGTGCCTGGAGCAGGACAGGTTTGTACCGTAACACTGAAGCTTTCTTT.

The chain links TRBV7-3 to TRBJ1-1; 7 nucleotides line up with TRBD1. V dropped 5 bases and J dropped 3; count of bases not matched to a gene: 3. This CDR3 contains 13 residues. Germline V CDR1 and CDR2: SGHTA, FQGTGA. CDR3 residues: CASSEQGYTEAFF. Written as DNA, the CDR3 is TGTGCCAGCAGCGAACAGGGGTACACTGAAGCTTTCTTT.

This clone appeared a few times. The J gene is TRBJ1-5, the V gene TRBV19; TRBD1 might be the D (5 bases). CDR3 length equals 16 residues. Germline V gene lookup returns CDR1 LNHDA and CDR2 SQIVND (reference sequence). Trimming removed 2 bases at V and 5 bases at J, with 16 bases between. The CDR3 bases are TGTGCCAGTAGTATAAGGCGCGCGGGGGATGATCAGCCCCAGCATTTT. It encodes CASSIRRAGDDQPQHF.

This rearrangement joins TRBV5-6 to TRBJ2-4, with a possible D match to TRBD1 (6 bases). The CDR3 has 14 amino acids. The V gene's germline CDR1 is SGHDT and CDR2 YYEEEE. Trimming pared 0 bases from V and 3 bases from J, leaving 7 bases between. As DNA, the CDR3 is TGTGCCAGCAGCTTGGCAGGGGACAAAAACATTCAGTACTTC. Encoded protein: CASSLAGDKNIQYF.

V usage is TRBV10-3 and J usage is TRBJ2-7; TRBD1 aligns across 9 bases. V shed 11 bases and J 3 bases; nucleotides not matched to a gene: 14. This CDR3 comprises 15 residues. Germline CDR1 ENHRY, CDR2 SYGVKD. The DNA of the CDR3 is TGTGCCGCCTCGGACAGGGGTACTTCAATCTACGAGCAGTACTTC. It translates to CAASDRGTSIYEQYF.

In this sample, this clone turned up once. The rearrangement links TRBV15 to TRBJ2-3; no reliable D call. This CDR3 region has 15 residues. CDR1 and CDR2 (germline): LNHNV, YYDKDF (reference sequence). V lost 0 bases and J lost 2, with 9 bases in between. This chain's CDR3 is CATSRERAPTDTQYF. Here the CDR3 DNA reads TGTGCCACCAGCAGAGAGAGAGCTCCCACAGATACGCAGTATTTT. Looking up the rest from reference TRBV15 and TRBJ2-3 gives the full variable domain: DAMVIQNPRYQVTQFGKPVTLSCSQTLNHNVMYWYQQKSSQAPKLLFHYYDKDFNNEADTPDNFQSRRPNTSFCFLDIRSPGLGDTAMYLCATSRERAPTDTQYFGPGTRLTVL.